The present T cell receptor (beta chain) was sequenced within a study of cytomegalovirus exposure and HLA in healthy donors. Notes on the study in general: Reportedly, diagnosis of cytomegalovirus status by the classifier showed high specificity and sensitivity. The authors enumerated some 170 TCR beta chains as linked to cytomegalovirus. Most TCRs appeared rarely, but some public TCRs recurred in many donors. A few chains tied to CMV proved CMV antigen-specific in vitro.

Generated by immunoSEQ multiplex PCR, the TCRdb table keeps only in-frame clones and is missing some. This table holds under 140,000 clones, around 89% found once. Turning to this clone: Its antigen is undetermined.

The CDR3 length is 13 residues. Per the germline V gene, CDR1 is GTSNPN and CDR2 is SVGIG (reference sequence). V shed 4 bases, J shed 2 bases, and the junction held 5 bases outside the gene matches. This clonotype was obtained from a woman in her twenties or thirties in good health and CMV-seropositive. The genes are TRBV30 and TRBJ2-7, with 7 positions matching TRBD1. The sequencing sample was made of PBMCs. CDR3 sequence (DNA): TGTGCCTGGAAGACAGGGTCTGCCTACGAGCAGTACTTC. Amino acids: CAWKTGSAYEQYF. The variable domain in full, completed from reference TRBV30 and TRBJ2-7, reads SQTIHQWPATLVQPVGSPLSLECTVEGTSNPNLYWYRQAAGRGLQLLFYSVGIGQISSEVPQNLSASRPQDRQFILSSKKLLLSDSGFYLCAWKTGSAYEQYFGPGTRLTVT.